The present T cell receptor beta chain was sequenced within a study of cytotoxic CD8 clonotypes in ibrutinib-treated CLL. On the study more broadly: Collecting the response samples happened after a median about twelve months of treatment, with a range of 6 to 36. Findings and limits, study-wide: Clonality went up at ibrutinib response and then declined back toward baseline at progression. Exceeding age-matched healthy donors, baseline clonality also tracked the counts of circulating CD8+ T cells.

The planned depth of sequencing spanned 1 in 200,000 to 1 in 1 million T cells. Libraries were prepared by immunoSEQ multiplex PCR; TCRdb keeps only in-frame clonotypes and omits some of them. The table includes about 68,000 clones, 68% detected once. About this clone itself: Antigen specificity is unknown.

Germline V lookup: CDR1 SGHAT, CDR2 FQNNGV. This CDR3 has 17 residues. The germline V and J ends were trimmed by 5 bases and 2 bases, with 22 bases remaining between them. The sequence was collected from a human donor with chronic lymphocytic leukemia. The chain couples TRBV11-2 to TRBJ2-7, with TRBD2 as a possible D gene (5 bases). Sequenced here: PBMCs, sampled after 12 months of ibrutinib treatment. CDR3 DNA sequence: TGTGCCAGCAGCCGTTTCCACCGGCTAGCAATCGCCTACGAGCAGTACTTC. Encoded protein: CASSRFHRLAIAYEQYF.